These T cell receptor beta chains were read from a single sample in a study of cytomegalovirus exposure and HLA in healthy donors. Some clones are missing from TCRdb's copy, which holds only in-frame ones; the method was immunoSEQ multiplex PCR. This specimen shows roughly 40,000 clones; the ten leading clones hold about 9.2%. Input material: PBMCs. The source is a man aged 35 to 55 in good health and CMV-seropositive. Both conserved end residues are part of each CDR3. The D gene is left open where the match is weak.

>TRBJ2-3|14|NA|TRBV11-2
CASSVGQPTDTQYF
TGTGCCAGCAGCGTGGGGCAGCCCACAGATACGCAGTATTTT
>TRBJ1-4|15|NA|TRBV19
CASTLGVATNEKLFF
TGTGCCAGTACCTTAGGGGTTGCAACTAATGAAAAACTGTTTTTT
>TRBJ1-6|13|NA|TRBV5-6
CASSLGEGGPLHF
TGTGCCAGCAGCTTGGGGGAAGGGGGACCCCTCCACTTT
>TRBJ1-5|14|NA|TRBV1
CTSRPDSYNQPQHF
TGCACCAGCAGACCGGACAGCTACAATCAGCCCCAGCATTTT
>TRBJ2-7|13|TRBD1|TRBV30
CAWSAQTGNEQYF
TGTGCCTGGAGTGCACAGACAGGGAACGAGCAGTACTTC
>TRBJ2-7|14|TRBD1|TRBV28
CASSLGDRVYEQYF
TGTGCCAGCAGTTTAGGGGACAGGGTCTACGAGCAGTACTTC
>TRBJ1-1|15|NA|TRBV29-1
CSVEVRKGLGTEAFF
TGCAGCGTTGAAGTGAGGAAGGGGCTGGGCACTGAAGCTTTCTTT
>TRBJ2-2|15|TRBD2|TRBV23-1
CASSQWGGSTGELFF
TGCGCCAGCAGTCAATGGGGAGGGAGCACCGGGGAGCTGTTTTTT
>TRBJ1-2|14|NA|TRBV6-1
CASSEGATDYGYTF
TGTGCCAGCAGTGAAGGGGCGACGGATTATGGCTACACCTTC
>TRBJ2-1|14|TRBD2|TRBV7-3
CASSPRTSEDEQFF
TGTGCCAGCAGCCCGAGGACTAGCGAGGATGAGCAGTTCTTC
>TRBJ2-1|17|TRBD2|TRBV7-9
CASSLTSGLLSYNEQFF
TGTGCCAGCAGCTTAACTAGCGGCCTCTTATCCTACAATGAGCAGTTCTTC
>TRBJ2-7|16|TRBD2|TRBV11-3
CASSLAQEAGVYEQYF
TGTGCCAGCAGCCTAGCCCAGGAAGCGGGAGTGTACGAGCAGTACTTC
>TRBJ1-5|14|NA|TRBV27
CASSFGGANQPQHF
TGTGCCAGCAGTTTTGGGGGGGCCAATCAGCCCCAGCATTTT
>TRBJ2-7|14|NA|TRBV28
CASTGGGLPYEQYF
TGTGCCAGCACCGGAGGTGGACTACCTTACGAGCAGTACTTC
>TRBJ2-7|13|NA|TRBV10-1
CASSTGTTYEQYF
TGCGCCAGCAGTACCGGGACAACATACGAGCAGTACTTC
>TRBJ1-4|14|NA|TRBV7-2
CASSLNSGREKLFF
TGTGCCAGCAGCTTAAATTCAGGTCGTGAAAAACTGTTTTTT
>TRBJ2-5|15|TRBD2|TRBV2
CASKAPLEGGETQYF
TGTGCCAGCAAGGCTCCCCTGGAGGGAGGGGAGACCCAGTACTTC
>TRBJ2-2|14|NA|TRBV7-6
CASSFGRGTGELFF
TGTGCCAGCAGCTTCGGCCGGGGAACCGGGGAGCTGTTTTTT
>TRBJ2-7|14|TRBD1|TRBV5-1
CASRYRGDSYEQYF
TGCGCCAGCAGATACAGGGGGGACTCCTACGAGCAGTACTTC
>TRBJ2-7|15|NA|TRBV5-1
CASSYGGSGSYEQYF
TGCGCCAGCAGCTATGGGGGGAGCGGCTCCTACGAGCAGTACTTC
>TRBJ1-5|14|NA|TRBV7-9
CATGGGGGNQPQHF
TGTGCCACCGGAGGGGGGGGAGGCAATCAGCCCCAGCATTTT
>TRBJ2-7|13|NA|TRBV29-1
CSVVVEGTYEQYF
TGCAGCGTTGTGGTCGAGGGAACCTACGAGCAGTACTTC
>TRBJ2-5|14|NA|TRBV7-2
CASSGGAGQETQYF
TGTGCCAGCAGCGGTGGGGCAGGACAAGAGACCCAGTACTTC
>TRBJ2-5|19|TRBD1|TRBV7-9
CASSLGKPGQGAGQETQYF
TGTGCCAGCAGCTTAGGGAAACCGGGACAGGGGGCAGGCCAAGAGACCCAGTACTTC
>TRBJ1-2|16|TRBD1|TRBV7-2
CASSLAGQGTDYGYTF
TGTGCCAGCAGCTTAGCCGGACAGGGGACGGACTATGGCTACACCTTC
>TRBJ2-7|15|TRBD1|TRBV7-6
CASSSPGTGSYEQYF
TGTGCCAGCAGCTCTCCCGGGACAGGATCATACGAGCAGTACTTC
>TRBJ2-3|14|NA|TRBV6-1
CASSDLTGADTQYF
TGTGCCAGCTCCGACCTTACGGGAGCAGATACGCAGTATTTT
>TRBJ2-3|13|NA|TRBV6-1
CASSNREPDTQYF
TGTGCCAGCAGCAACCGGGAGCCAGATACGCAGTATTTT
>TRBJ2-7|14|TRBD1|TRBV18
CASSLRDRSYEQYF
TGTGCCAGCTCACTACGGGACAGGTCCTACGAGCAGTACTTC
>TRBJ2-3|14|TRBD2|TRBV2
CASGGLAGSDTQYF
TGTGCCAGCGGGGGACTAGCGGGGTCAGATACGCAGTATTTT
>TRBJ1-2|13|NA|TRBV28
CASSTGQPYGYTF
TGTGCCAGCAGTACCGGACAGCCCTATGGCTACACCTTC
>TRBJ1-2|14|NA|TRBV19
CATQYGGGNYGYTF
TGTGCCACCCAGTACGGCGGCGGTAACTATGGCTACACCTTC
>TRBJ2-7|15|TRBD1|TRBV4-1
CASSQEVTGVYEQYF
TGCGCCAGCAGCCAAGAAGTGACAGGGGTCTACGAGCAGTACTTC
>TRBJ1-3|14|NA|TRBV7-8
CASSPRESGNTIYF
TGTGCCAGCAGCCCCCGGGAGTCCGGAAACACCATATATTTT
>TRBJ2-7|17|TRBD2|TRBV9
CASSEAPSGTSGYEQYF
TGTGCCAGCAGCGAGGCCCCCTCCGGGACTAGCGGCTACGAGCAGTACTTC
>TRBJ2-3|14|NA|TRBV6-1
CASSTGGRTDTQYF
TGTGCCAGCAGTACCGGGGGGCGAACAGATACGCAGTATTTT
>TRBJ2-7|15|TRBD1|TRBV5-1
CASSRRGTGQYEQYF
TGCGCCAGCAGCCGACGAGGGACAGGGCAGTACGAGCAGTACTTC
>TRBJ1-2|14|NA|TRBV11-2
CASSLEQITYGYTF
TGTGCCAGCAGCTTAGAACAGATAACTTATGGCTACACCTTC
>TRBJ1-2|15|TRBD1|TRBV4-3
CASGGRDRGSYGYTF
TGCGCCAGCGGAGGGAGGGACAGGGGTTCCTATGGCTACACCTTC
>TRBJ1-2|14|TRBD1|TRBV15
CATSRDDRGFGYTF
TGTGCCACCAGCAGAGATGACAGGGGCTTTGGCTACACCTTC
>TRBJ2-1|14|TRBD1|TRBV5-6
CASSWDRQNNEQFF
TGTGCCAGCAGCTGGGACAGGCAAAACAATGAGCAGTTCTTC
>TRBJ2-7|13|TRBD2|TRBV7-2
CASSLGVAGEQYF
TGTGCCAGCAGCTTAGGGGTAGCGGGCGAGCAGTACTTC
>TRBJ2-3|16|TRBD1|TRBV29-1
CSVESDRVLVPDTQYF
TGCAGCGTTGAATCGGACAGGGTACTAGTCCCAGATACGCAGTATTTT
>TRBJ1-1|13|NA|TRBV5-1
CASSLGANTEAFF
TGCGCCAGCAGCTTGGGGGCGAACACTGAAGCTTTCTTT
>TRBJ1-1|14|NA|TRBV6-5
CASSIGQLNTEAFF
TGTGCCAGCAGTATAGGACAGCTGAACACTGAAGCTTTCTTT
>TRBJ1-5|15|NA|TRBV6-1
CASSEGIGPRQPQHF
TGTGCCAGCAGTGAGGGCATAGGCCCCAGGCAGCCCCAGCATTTT
>TRBJ2-3|16|TRBD2|TRBV5-1
CASSIGTSGSTDTQYF
TGCGCCAGCAGCATTGGGACTAGCGGAAGCACAGATACGCAGTATTTT
>TRBJ2-1|16|TRBD2|TRBV5-1
CASSLLAGEKGNEQFF
TGCGCCAGCAGCTTGTTGGCGGGAGAAAAAGGCAATGAGCAGTTCTTC
>TRBJ2-3|15|TRBD2|TRBV27
CASSLGTSGTDTQYF
TGTGCCAGCAGTTTAGGAACTAGCGGCACAGATACGCAGTATTTT
>TRBJ2-3|16|TRBD1|TRBV7-7
CASSSRGPGGTDTQYF
TGTGCTAGCAGCTCCAGGGGGCCTGGGGGCACAGATACGCAGTATTTT
>TRBJ1-2|15|NA|TRBV18
CASSPSGKGDYGYTF
TGTGCCAGCTCACCCTCCGGGAAGGGGGACTATGGCTACACCTTC
>TRBJ2-7|15|TRBD2|TRBV28
CASSLGLAEAYEQYF
TGTGCCAGCAGTTTAGGACTAGCGGAAGCCTACGAGCAGTACTTC
>TRBJ2-7|13|NA|TRBV2
CASTRQVSYEQYF
TGTGCCAGCACTCGACAGGTCTCCTACGAGCAGTACTTC
>TRBJ2-5|15|NA|TRBV7-9
CASSPGETHQETQYF
TGTGCCAGCAGTCCCGGGGAGACCCACCAAGAGACCCAGTACTTC